Presented here are 21 T cell receptor beta chains from one specimen sequenced in a study of cytomegalovirus exposure and HLA in healthy donors. Amplification used 60 Vbeta primers and 13 Jbeta primers. Repertoires were generated with immunoSEQ multiplex PCR, while TCRdb's copy carries only in-frame clones and drops some. The repertoire consists of under 150,000 clones, with about 80% occurring once and the leading ten covering over 1%. The sequenced sample consisted of PBMCs. These TCRs come from a human donor in good health.

The chain joins TRBV7-8 to TRBJ2-7; 11 nucleotides agree with TRBD1. Germline V gene lookup returns CDR1 SGHVS and CDR2 FQNEAQ. J was trimmed by 9 bases and V by 6 bases; bases with no gene match: 13. The CDR3 covers 15 residues. CDR3 sequence: CASSITGTGGDGQYF. The CDR3 bases are TGTGCCAGCAGTATCACCGGGACAGGGGGGGACGGGCAGTACTTC.

In regard to this clone: Different DNA sequences within this sample yield the same CDR3. This chain joins TRBV7-9 and TRBJ1-2; 8 nucleotides align to TRBD1. Germline values: CDR1 SEHNR, CDR2 FQNEAQ (reference sequence). The CDR3 runs to 14 residues. Trimming at V came to 3 bases and at J to 4 bases, leaving 4 bases not matched to a gene. The CDR3 DNA follows: TGTGCCAGCAGCTTGGGGACAGGCTCCTATGGCTACACCTTC. It specifies CASSLGTGSYGYTF.

The chain recombines TRBV5-1 with TRBJ1-1; no firm D call. V was clipped by 0 bases and J by 1 base, with 4 bases between them. This CDR3 has 13 residues. Germline lookup yields CDR1 SGHRS and CDR2 YFSETQ. CDR3 region: CASSLAGNTEAFF. DNA for the CDR3: TGCGCCAGCAGCTTGGCAGGGAACACTGAAGCTTTCTTT.

The V and J genes are TRBV7-8 and TRBJ2-7, with 10 bases matching TRBD2. The germline gives CDR1 SGHVS, CDR2 FQNEAQ. The CDR3 runs to 17 residues. After removal of 5 bases from V and 4 bases from J, the junction contained 14 bases not matched to a gene. As DNA, the CDR3 is TGTGCCAGCAGCACCCTTTTTAGCGGGGGGAAATCTTACGAGCAGTACTTC. The encoded protein is CASSTLFSGGKSYEQYF.

The V gene is TRBV4-1, the J gene TRBJ2-3; D remains unclear. The CDR3 has 13 residues. Germline-derived CDR1 and CDR2 are MGHRA and YSYEKL. Trimming stripped 1 base from V and 3 bases from J, with 5 bases between. The CDR3 is CASSQVQTDTQYF. CDR3 coding DNA: TGCGCCAGCAGCCAAGTCCAGACAGATACGCAGTATTTT.

Of note for this clone: One end of the junction fails to match germline, which may point to a read error. The genes are TRBV2 and TRBJ2-3; 8 bases match TRBD2. The CDR3 has 12 amino acids. Germline V gene data show CDR1 as SNHLY and CDR2 as FYNNEI. The CDR3 nucleotides are TGTGCCAGCAGTGACTGGCGGGGGGCCTCACCATTT. This gives the protein CASSDWRGASPF.

The chain employs TRBV2 and TRBJ2-7; perhaps TRBD1 as D (5 bases). Germline V CDR1 and CDR2: SNHLY, FYNNEI. Trimming removed 4 bases at V and 2 bases at J, with 12 bases between. The CDR3 is 14 residues long. The CDR3: CASSGFRVAYEQYF. The CDR3 DNA is TGTGCCAGCAGTGGATTCAGGGTAGCCTACGAGCAGTACTTC.

The chain employs TRBV2 and TRBJ2-5; possibly TRBD2 for D (5 bases). CDR1 SNHLY and CDR2 FYNNEI come from the germline V gene. The CDR3 is 13 residues long. V gave up 6 bases and J gave up 5 bases, with 13 bases separating them. Here the CDR3 reads CASRDPPGETQYF. The CDR3 coding sequence is TGTGCCAGCAGGGACCCGCCGGGGGAGACCCAGTACTTC.

The chain links TRBV9 to TRBJ1-2, with a possible D match to TRBD1 (5 bases). There are 16 residues in the CDR3. Trimming removed 4 bases from V and 2 bases from J, with 18 bases in between. Germline CDR1 is SGDLS and CDR2 is YYNGEE. CDR3 sequence: CASSSRVGRINYGYTF. CDR3 sequence (DNA): TGTGCCAGCAGCTCCCGTGTGGGGCGGATCAACTATGGCTACACCTTC.

V is TRBV29-1 and J is TRBJ2-1, with 8 bases that match TRBD1. CDR1 SQVTM and CDR2 ANQGSEA come from the germline V gene. V gave up 6 bases and J gave up 7 bases; unmatched junction bases: 2. There are 11 residues in the CDR3. This CDR3 is CSVNRGNEQFF. CDR3 nucleotides: TGCAGCGTGAACAGGGGGAATGAGCAGTTCTTC.

This clone was observed a handful of times. This rearrangement joins TRBV7-7 to TRBJ2-1; 8 bases map to TRBD2. The ends lost 3 bases at V and 4 bases at J; junction bases unmatched: 2. Per germline, CDR1 SSHAT and CDR2 FNYEAQ (reference sequence). The CDR3 runs 14 residues. Written as DNA, the CDR3 is TGTGCCAGCAGCTTCGGGGGGGCTTACAATGAGCAGTTCTTC. This sequence encodes CASSFGGAYNEQFF.

The chain combines TRBV5-1 with TRBJ2-5; D gene ambiguous. The germline V gene has CDR1 SGHRS and CDR2 YFSETQ. V lost 4 bases to trimming and J lost 0 bases, with 4 bases between them. The length of the CDR3 is 12 residues. This CDR3 is CASSPDQETQYF. The CDR3 coding sequence is TGCGCCAGCAGCCCTGACCAAGAGACCCAGTACTTC.

The chain employs TRBV2 and TRBJ1-2; D unresolved. The V and J ends lost 3 bases and 0 bases respectively, with 11 bases between them. The CDR3 consists of 15 residues. Germline lookup yields CDR1 SNHLY and CDR2 FYNNEI. The DNA of the CDR3 is TGTGCCAGCAGTGAGGGTGGTCTAGCTAACTATGGCTACACCTTC. Translation gives CASSEGGLANYGYTF. The whole variable domain, filled in from reference TRBV2 and TRBJ1-2, reads EPEVTQTPSHQVTQMGQEVILRCVPISNHLYFYWYRQILGQKVEFLVSFYNNEISEKSEIFDDQFSVERPDGSNFTLKIRSTKLEDSAMYFCASSEGGLANYGYTFGSGTRLTVV.

This chain links TRBV7-2 with TRBJ2-7, with 9 bases lining up with TRBD1. Germline assignment: CDR1 SGHTA and CDR2 FQGNSA. The CDR3 extends over 16 amino acids. Trimming took 1 base from V and 3 from J; bases not matched to a gene: 7. The CDR3 nucleotides read TGTGCCAGCAGCTTAGAGATGGGGACAGGGAACTACGAGCAGTACTTC. Amino acids: CASSLEMGTGNYEQYF.

The chain is built from TRBV12-5 and TRBJ1-4; 9 nucleotides match TRBD1. Germline V gene data show CDR1 as LGHNT and CDR2 as FRNRAP. The ends lost 5 bases at V and 7 bases at J; junction bases unmatched: 8. CDR3 length equals 15 residues. The CDR3 spells CASGAGGQGFEKLFF. The CDR3 coding sequence is TGTGCTAGTGGTGCCGGCGGACAGGGGTTTGAAAAACTGTTTTTT.

For the CDR3, the DNA is TGTGCCAGTAGGACAAACTATAATTCACCCCTCCACTTT. Protein: CASRTNYNSPLHF. The gene calls are TRBV19 and TRBJ1-6; D unresolved. CDR3 size: 13 residues. Germline V gene lookup returns CDR1 LNHDA and CDR2 SQIVND (reference sequence). V was trimmed by 6 bases and J by 3 bases, leaving 6 bases between them. The whole variable domain, remainder taken from reference TRBV19 and TRBJ1-6, is DGGITQSPKYLFRKEGQNVTLSCEQNLNHDAMYWYRQDPGQGLRLIYYSQIVNDFQKGDIAEGYSVSREKKESFPLTVTSAQKNPTAFYLCASRTNYNSPLHFGNGTRLTVT.

V is TRBV10-2 and J is TRBJ2-7, with 8 bases aligning to TRBD1. V gave up 8 bases and J gave up 0 bases; unmatched junction bases: 9. CDR1 and CDR2 from the germline V gene are WSHSY and SAAADI. The CDR3 loop spans 15 amino acids. CDR3 residues: CASGRGQGSSYEQYF. In nucleotides, the CDR3 is TGCGCCAGCGGCCGTGGACAGGGTAGCTCCTACGAGCAGTACTTC.

This sequence joins TRBV27 and TRBJ1-5, with a weak D call TRBD1 (6 bases). The CDR3 loop spans 15 amino acids. CDR1 and CDR2 from the germline V gene are MNHEY and SMNVEV (reference sequence). V was clipped by 3 bases and J by 6 bases, with 15 bases between them. The CDR3 nucleotides are TGTGCCAGCAGTTTTGTTATGGGGGCCGGTCAGCCCCAGCATTTT. Amino acids: CASSFVMGAGQPQHF.

This chain connects TRBV7-9 to TRBJ2-2, with 15 positions matching TRBD2. The CDR3 consists of 17 residues. The V segment lost 4 bases and the J segment 4 bases; nucleotides outside the gene matches: 4. The germline CDR1 and CDR2 sequences are SEHNR and FQNEAQ (reference sequence). Here the CDR3 DNA reads TGTGCCAGCAGCTCCGGACTAGCGGGGGGGAGCACCGGGGAGCTGTTTTTT. Translation: CASSSGLAGGSTGELFF.

A single count supports this clone. At one of its ends the junction is not consistent with the germline gene, which may arise from a read error. J is TRBJ2-7 and V is TRBV7-9, with D uncertain. Per germline, CDR1 SEHNR and CDR2 FQNEAQ (reference sequence). This CDR3 spans 13 amino acids. CDR3 nucleotide sequence: TGTTCCAGCAGCTTAGGTCGGTCGTACGAGCAGTACTTC. Its translation: CSSSLGRSYEQYF.

The chain employs TRBV7-9 and TRBJ2-1; D might be TRBD1 (5 bases). This CDR3 spans 15 amino acids. V was pared by 5 bases and J by 0 bases, with 11 bases between. Germline V gene sequence: CDR1 SEHNR, CDR2 FQNEAQ (reference sequence). The CDR3 nucleotides are TGTGCCAGCAGCCTCCAGGGCAGCTCCTACAATGAGCAGTTCTTC. Translating it yields CASSLQGSSYNEQFF.